This T cell receptor (beta chain) was found in a study of beta chain features in type 1 diabetes. About this clone: Other DNA sequences from this sample encode an identical CDR3 as well.

The authors reverse transcribed all of the isolated RNA, so sequencing captured expressed TCRB transcripts. Sequencing was performed with immunoSEQ multiplex PCR; in TCRdb, only in-frame clones are kept and a portion is missing. The repertoire has 900,000 or so clones, 17% of them found once; the top ten carry 0.023%. Germline CDR1 and CDR2: KGHSH and LQKENI. V was clipped by 4 bases and J by 1 base, with 7 bases between them. This CDR3 is 13 amino acids long. This TCR derives from a woman in her late teens or twenties in good health. The V and J genes are TRBV18 and TRBJ1-1; TRBD1 might be the D (5 bases). The sample taken for sequencing was naive CD4+ T cells from blood. The chain's CDR3 is CASSQGRNTEAFF. CDR3 in DNA: TGTGCCAGCTCACAGGGGAGGAACACTGAAGCTTTCTTT.